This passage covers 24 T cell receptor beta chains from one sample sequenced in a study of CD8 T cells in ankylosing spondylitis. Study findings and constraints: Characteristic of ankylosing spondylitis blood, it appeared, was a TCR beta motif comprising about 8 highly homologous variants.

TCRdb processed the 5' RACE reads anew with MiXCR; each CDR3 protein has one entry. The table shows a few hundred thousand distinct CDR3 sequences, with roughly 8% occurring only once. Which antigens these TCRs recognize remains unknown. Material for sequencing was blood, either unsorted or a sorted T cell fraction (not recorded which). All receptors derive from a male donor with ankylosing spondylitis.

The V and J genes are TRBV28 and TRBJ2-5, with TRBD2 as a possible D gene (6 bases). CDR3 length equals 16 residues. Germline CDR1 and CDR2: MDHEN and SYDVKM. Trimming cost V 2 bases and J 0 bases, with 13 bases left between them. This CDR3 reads CASSLGGSRYQETQYF. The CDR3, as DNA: TGTGCCAGCAGTTTAGGGGGGAGCAGGTACCAAGAGACCCAGTACTTC.

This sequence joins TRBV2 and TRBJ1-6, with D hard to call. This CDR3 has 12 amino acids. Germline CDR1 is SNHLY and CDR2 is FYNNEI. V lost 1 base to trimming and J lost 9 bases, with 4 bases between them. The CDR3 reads CASSEGFSPLHF. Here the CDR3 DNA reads TGTGCCAGCAGTGAAGGGTTTTCACCCCTCCACTTT.

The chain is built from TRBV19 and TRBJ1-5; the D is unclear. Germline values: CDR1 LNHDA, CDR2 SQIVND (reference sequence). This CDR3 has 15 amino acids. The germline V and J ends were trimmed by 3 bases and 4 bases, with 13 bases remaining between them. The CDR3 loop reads CASSISGSANQPQHF. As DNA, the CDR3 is TGTGCCAGTAGTATTTCCGGTTCAGCAAATCAGCCCCAGCATTTT.

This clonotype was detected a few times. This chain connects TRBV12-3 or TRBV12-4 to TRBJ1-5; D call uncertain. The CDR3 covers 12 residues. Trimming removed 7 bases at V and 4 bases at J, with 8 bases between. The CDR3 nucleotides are TGTGCCAGCAATGGTGGGAATCAGCCCCAGCATTTT. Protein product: CASNGGNQPQHF.

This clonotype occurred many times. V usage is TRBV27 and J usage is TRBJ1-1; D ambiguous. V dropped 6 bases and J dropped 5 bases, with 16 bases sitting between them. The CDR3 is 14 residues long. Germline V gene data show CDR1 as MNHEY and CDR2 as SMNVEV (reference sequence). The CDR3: CASRVHRARTEAFF. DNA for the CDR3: TGTGCCAGCAGGGTCCACCGGGCACGGACTGAAGCTTTCTTT.

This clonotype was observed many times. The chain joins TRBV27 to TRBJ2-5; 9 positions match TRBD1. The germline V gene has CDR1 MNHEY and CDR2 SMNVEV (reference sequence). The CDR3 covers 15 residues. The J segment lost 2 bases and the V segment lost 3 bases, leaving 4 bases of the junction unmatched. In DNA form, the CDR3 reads TGTGCCAGCAGTTTTTCCGGGACAGGGCAAGAGACCCAGTACTTC. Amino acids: CASSFSGTGQETQYF.

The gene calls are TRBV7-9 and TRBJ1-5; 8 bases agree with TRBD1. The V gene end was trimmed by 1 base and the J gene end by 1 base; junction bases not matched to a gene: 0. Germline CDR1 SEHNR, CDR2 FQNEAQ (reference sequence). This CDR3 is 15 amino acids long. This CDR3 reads CASSLGQGSNQPQHF. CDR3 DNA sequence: TGTGCCAGCAGCTTAGGACAGGGGAGCAATCAGCCCCAGCATTTT.

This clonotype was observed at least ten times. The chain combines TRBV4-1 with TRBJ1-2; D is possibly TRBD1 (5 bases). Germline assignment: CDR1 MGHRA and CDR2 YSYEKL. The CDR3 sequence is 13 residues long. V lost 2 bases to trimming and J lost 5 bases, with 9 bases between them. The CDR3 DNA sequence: TGCGCCAGCAGCCAACACTGGGGGTATGGCTACACCTTC. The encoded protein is CASSQHWGYGYTF.

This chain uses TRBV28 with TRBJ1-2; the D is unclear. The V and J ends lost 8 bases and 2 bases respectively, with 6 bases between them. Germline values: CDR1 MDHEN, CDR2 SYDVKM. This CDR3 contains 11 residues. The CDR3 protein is CASYGNYGYTF. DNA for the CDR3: TGTGCCAGCTACGGAAACTATGGCTACACCTTC.

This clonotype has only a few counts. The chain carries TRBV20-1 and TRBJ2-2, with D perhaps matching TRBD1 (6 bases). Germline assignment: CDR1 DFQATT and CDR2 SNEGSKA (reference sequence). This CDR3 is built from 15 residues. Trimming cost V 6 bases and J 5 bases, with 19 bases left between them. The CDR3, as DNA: TGCAGTGCCCGACGGCCAGGGGTGAGAACCGGGGAGCTGTTTTTT. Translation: CSARRPGVRTGELFF.

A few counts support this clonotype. Here the CDR3 reads CSVERTSGRADETQYF. CDR3 in DNA: TGCAGCGTTGAAAGGACTAGCGGGAGGGCCGATGAGACCCAGTACTTC. The gene calls are TRBV29-1 and TRBJ2-5; 15 nucleotides line up with TRBD2. CDR3 length: 16 amino acids. V shed 2 bases, J shed 5 bases, and the junction held 6 bases outside the gene matches. Germline assignment: CDR1 SQVTM and CDR2 ANQGSEA.

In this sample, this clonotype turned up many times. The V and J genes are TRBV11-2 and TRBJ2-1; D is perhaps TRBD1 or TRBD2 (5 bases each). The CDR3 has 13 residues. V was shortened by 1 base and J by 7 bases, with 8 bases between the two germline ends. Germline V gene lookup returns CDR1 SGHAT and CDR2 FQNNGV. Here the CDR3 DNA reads TGTGCCAGCAGCTTAGCGGGACGGAATGAGCAGTTCTTC. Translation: CASSLAGRNEQFF.

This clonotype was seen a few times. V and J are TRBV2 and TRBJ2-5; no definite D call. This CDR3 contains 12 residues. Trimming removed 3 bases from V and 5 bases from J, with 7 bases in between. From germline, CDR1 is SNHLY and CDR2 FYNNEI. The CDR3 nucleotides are TGTGCCAGCAGTGACGGTCAGGAGACCCAGTACTTC. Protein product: CASSDGQETQYF.

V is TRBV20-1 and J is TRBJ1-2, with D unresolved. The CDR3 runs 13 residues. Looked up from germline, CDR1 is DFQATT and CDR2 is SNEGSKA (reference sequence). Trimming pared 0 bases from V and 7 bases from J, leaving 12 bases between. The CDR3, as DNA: TGCAGTGCTAGAGACCAGGCTTACGGTGGCTACACCTTC. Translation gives CSARDQAYGGYTF.

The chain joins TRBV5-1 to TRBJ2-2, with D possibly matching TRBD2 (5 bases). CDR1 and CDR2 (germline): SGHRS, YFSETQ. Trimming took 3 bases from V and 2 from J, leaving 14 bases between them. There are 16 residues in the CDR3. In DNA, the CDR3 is TGCGCCAGCAGCTCCCCTCGCGGGCGCAACACCGGGGAGCTGTTTTTT. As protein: CASSSPRGRNTGELFF.

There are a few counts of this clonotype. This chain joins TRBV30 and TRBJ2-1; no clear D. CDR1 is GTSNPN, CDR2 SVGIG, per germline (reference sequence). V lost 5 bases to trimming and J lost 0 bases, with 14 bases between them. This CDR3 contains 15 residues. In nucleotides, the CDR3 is TGTGCCTGGTCAAGGACCAGAAGCTCCTACAATGAGCAGTTCTTC. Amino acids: CAWSRTRSSYNEQFF.

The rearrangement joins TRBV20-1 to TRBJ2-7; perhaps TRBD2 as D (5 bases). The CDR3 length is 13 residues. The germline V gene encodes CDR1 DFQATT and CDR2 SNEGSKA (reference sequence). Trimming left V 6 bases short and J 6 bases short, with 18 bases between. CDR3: CSAPNRASPEQYF. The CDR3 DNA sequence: TGCAGTGCCCCCAACCGGGCTAGCCCCGAGCAGTACTTC.

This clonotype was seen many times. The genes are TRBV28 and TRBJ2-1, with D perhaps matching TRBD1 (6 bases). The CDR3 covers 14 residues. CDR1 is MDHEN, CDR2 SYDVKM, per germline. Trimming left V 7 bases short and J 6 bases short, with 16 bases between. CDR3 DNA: TGTGCCAGCACGATCCCCCTACAGGGCAATGAGCAGTTCTTC. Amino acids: CASTIPLQGNEQFF.

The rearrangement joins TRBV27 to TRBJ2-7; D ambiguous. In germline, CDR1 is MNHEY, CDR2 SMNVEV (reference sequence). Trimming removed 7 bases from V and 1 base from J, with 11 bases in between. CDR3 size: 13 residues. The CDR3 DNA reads TGTGCCAGCACAGACTGGCTGTCCTACGAGCAGTACTTC. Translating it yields CASTDWLSYEQYF.

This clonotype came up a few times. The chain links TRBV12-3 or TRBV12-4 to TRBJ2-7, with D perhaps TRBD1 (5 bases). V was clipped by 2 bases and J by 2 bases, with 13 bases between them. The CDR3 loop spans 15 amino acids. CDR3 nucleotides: TGTGCCAGCAGTTTAATGCTCTGGGGCCCCTACGAGCAGTACTTC. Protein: CASSLMLWGPYEQYF.

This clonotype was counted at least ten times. The DNA of the CDR3 is TGCGCCAGCAGCACAGGACCAGATCAGTACTTC. Translated, it gives CASSTGPDQYF. This chain connects TRBV4-1 to TRBJ2-5; a weak D match, TRBD1 (5 bases). Per the germline V gene, CDR1 is MGHRA and CDR2 is YSYEKL. V gave up 5 bases and J gave up 11 bases, with 12 bases separating them. The CDR3 is 11 residues long.

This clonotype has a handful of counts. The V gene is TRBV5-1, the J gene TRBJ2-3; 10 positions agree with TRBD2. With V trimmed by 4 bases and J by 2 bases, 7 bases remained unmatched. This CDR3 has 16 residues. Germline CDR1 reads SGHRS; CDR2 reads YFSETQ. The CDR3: CASSAGSGRTTDTQYF. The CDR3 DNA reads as TGCGCCAGCAGCGCGGGTAGCGGGAGGACCACAGATACGCAGTATTTT.

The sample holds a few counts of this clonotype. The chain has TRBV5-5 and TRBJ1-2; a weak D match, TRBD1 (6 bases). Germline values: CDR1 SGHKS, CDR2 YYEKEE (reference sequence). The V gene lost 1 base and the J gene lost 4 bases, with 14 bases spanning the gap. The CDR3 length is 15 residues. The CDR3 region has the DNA TGTGCCAGCAGCTTGCTGCAGGGGATGGTCTATGGCTACACCTTC. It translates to CASSLLQGMVYGYTF.

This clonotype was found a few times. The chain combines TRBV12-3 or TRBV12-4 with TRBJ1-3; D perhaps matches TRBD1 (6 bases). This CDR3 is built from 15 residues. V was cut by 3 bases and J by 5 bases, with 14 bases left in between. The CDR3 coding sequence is TGTGCCAGCAGTTTCGGGCAGGACAGAAGAAACACCATATATTTT. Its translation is CASSFGQDRRNTIYF.